This T cell receptor beta chain is from a study of T cell repertoires in ileal Crohn's disease (dated by TCRdb to about 2019). In terms of the full investigation: The median duration of disease was around 7.3 years, and at the time of surgery 35% to 45% of patients were active smokers. A total of some 150 mucosal samples from 57 patients were sequenced, collected from several sites on the surgical specimen and at postoperative endoscopy. M6 samples consisted of neoterminal ileum biopsies collected during postoperative colonoscopy. About half of the patients received postoperative therapy: fewer than 12 received thiopurines and 15 to 20 received anti-TNF agents. The TCR repertoire was analysed in under 70 patients with Crohn's disease drawn from a prospective multicentre cohort. Endoscopic postoperative recurrence was defined by a Rutgeerts score above i0. The study ran alongside a multicentre cohort designed to identify predictors of early endoscopic recurrence after ileocolonic resection. All patients had surgery for a complication: stricturing disease in around 60% and penetrating disease in about 40%.

On the study overall, not on this receptor specifically: Within the first year after surgery, the timing of postoperative endoscopy varied, and the median delay was roughly 6.9 months. Endoscopic recurrence was linked to a higher percentage of high-frequency clones at surgery, and recurrence occurred in every patient whose clonality exceeded 26.8% (18/57). Only a subgroup of patients, of unstated size, had mucosal CD4 and CD8 T cells sorted and sequenced. Compared with non-smokers, patients who were active smokers at surgery showed a significantly higher proportion of clonal expansions (about 27% vs 20%, p=0.02). Sorted CD8 T cells carried more high-frequency clones than CD4 T cells, suggesting mucosal expansions were mainly CD8.

Comments on this clone: It has no known antigen specificity. Base qualities are not recorded, but no much larger clone differs from it by a single base.

For commercial TCRB immunosequencing, approximately 480 nanograms of biopsy DNA were submitted for each sample. CDR3 regions were amplified from genomic DNA by Adaptive Biotechnology using a two-step, amplification bias-controlled multiplex PCR. The first PCR used primers for every V and J gene segment; the second PCR added barcodes and Illumina adapters. CDR3 libraries were sequenced using an Illumina instrument. In the source study's methods: The analysis used both the pipelines supplied by the vendor and custom analysis of the raw data in R/Bioconductor with R version 3.3.0. Clonality, which ranges from 0 to 1, was calculated as the inverse of the normalised Shannon entropy across all productive clones. High-frequency clones were defined as the share of the repertoire taken up by the top 100 clones, keeping only clones that passed a 95% confidence test. Overlap between samples was measured with the Morisita-Horn index, while repertoire diversity was measured with the Simpson index. In its TCRdb copy, this immuneACCESS table keeps in-frame sequences only and misses some clones. Where compared with another copy, unresolved V genes explain less than half of these, and the others have no known cause. Clone size and the V and J calls come from that table; the DNA yielded D and trimming. A total of 13,000 to 15,000 clones appear in this sample, 65% to 85% of them only once. Together, the top ten hold approximately 4% of the sample.

According to the study, the label for this sample's time point signals: neoterminal ileum biopsy at postoperative endoscopy, about 6 months after surgery. Eligible patients were adults with ileal or ileocolonic Crohn's disease who had an indication for ileocolonic resection. Before DNA extraction, whole ileal mucosal biopsies were kept frozen at -80 degrees C. Genomic DNA was extracted from frozen whole biopsies using a TRizol-based method and was quantified with a NanoDrop 2000 spectrophotometer. The sequenced material came from ileal tissue. This clonotype originated in an adult with Crohn's disease.

The CDR3 amino acid sequence is: CASSDRDRALQPQHF. The DNA sequence is as follows: TGTGCCAGTAGCGATCGGGACAGGGCTTTGCAGCCCCAGCATTTT. The V and J genes are TRBV19 and TRBJ1-5, with 9 middle bases fitting TRBD1. Per the germline V gene (reference sequence), LNHDA is the CDR1 and SQIVND is the CDR2. There are 15 amino acids in the CDR3, from cysteine to phenylalanine inclusive. The kept DNA is CDR3 alone, 45 bases in frame from the first base. Germline trimming: 6 bases from V, 7 bases from J; junction bases outside gene matches: 10.